These 27 T cell receptor beta chains came from one sample sequenced in a study of blood T cell repertoires in COVID-19. The assay was immunoSEQ multiplex PCR, and TCRdb's table has in-frame clones only and misses some. Here the sample spans hundreds of thousands of clones, about 87% being singletons. The sample taken for sequencing was PBMCs or T cells enriched from blood (not recorded which). Receptor source: a woman aged 45-60 years who had recovered from COVID-19.

The chain joins TRBV9 to TRBJ1-2; TRBD1 agrees at 10 bases. The CDR3 loop spans 15 amino acids. J was trimmed by 8 bases and V by 3 bases; bases with no gene match: 10. The germline V gene has CDR1 SGDLS and CDR2 YYNGEE. CDR3 coding DNA: TGTGCCAGCAGCGGACAGGGGGCGCAGAGGGTCGGCTACACCTTC. Residues: CASSGQGAQRVGYTF.

This rearrangement joins TRBV4-3 to TRBJ2-7; the match to TRBD2 covers 7 bases. The CDR3 sequence is 16 residues long. CDR1 LGHNA and CDR2 YSLEER come from the germline V gene. V lost 2 bases, J lost 2 bases, and 9 bases stayed unmatched. This chain's CDR3 is CASSQNNAGAPYEQYF. The CDR3, as DNA: TGCGCCAGCAGCCAAAATAATGCGGGAGCGCCCTACGAGCAGTACTTC.

The rearrangement uses TRBV7-2 and TRBJ1-2; 11 bases agree with TRBD1. The V gene's germline CDR1 is SGHTA and CDR2 FQGNSA. This CDR3 is 15 amino acids long. The trim removed 7 bases at V and 7 bases at J, leaving 11 bases unmatched. The DNA of the CDR3 is TGTGCCAGCATCTTTACTAGGACAGGGGGCAGTGGCTACACCTTC. Its translation: CASIFTRTGGSGYTF.

The chain carries TRBV19 and TRBJ2-1; 10 bases are a match to TRBD2. V lost 0 bases to trimming and J lost 2 bases; unmatched junction nucleotides: 4. The CDR3 extends over 17 amino acids. Looked up from germline, CDR1 is LNHDA and CDR2 is SQIVND (reference sequence). The chain's CDR3 is CASSIDRTSGAYNEQFF. CDR3 nucleotide sequence: TGTGCCAGTAGTATAGATCGGACTAGCGGAGCCTACAATGAGCAGTTCTTC.

The rearrangement uses TRBV28 and TRBJ1-5, with D possibly TRBD1 on 6 matching bases. The V and J ends lost 5 bases and 0 bases respectively, with 14 bases between them. The CDR3 is 16 amino acids. CDR1 and CDR2 from the germline V gene are MDHEN and SYDVKM. CDR3 protein: CASSPLSGDSNQPQHF. In DNA, the CDR3 is TGTGCCAGCAGTCCCCTATCAGGGGATAGCAATCAGCCCCAGCATTTT.

The CDR3 loop is CASSLSGSIYNEQFF. CDR3 in DNA: TGTGCCAGCAGCCTGAGCGGGAGTATCTACAATGAGCAGTTCTTC. J is TRBJ2-1 and V is TRBV11-2; 8 bases are shared with TRBD2. CDR1 is SGHAT and CDR2 is FQNNGV in the germline V gene. This CDR3 has 15 residues. Losses at the gene ends were 5 bases for V and 3 bases for J; bases not matched to a gene: 6.

V gene TRBV28 combines with J gene TRBJ1-5; D might be TRBD1 (6 bases). The CDR3 contains 15 residues. Looked up from germline, CDR1 is MDHEN and CDR2 is SYDVKM. Trimming pared 1 base from V and 0 bases from J, leaving 7 bases between. CDR3 region: CASSLSGDSNQPQHF. CDR3 DNA sequence: TGTGCCAGCAGTTTATCAGGGGATAGCAATCAGCCCCAGCATTTT.

This chain links TRBV27 with TRBJ2-1; the match to TRBD2 covers 7 bases. This CDR3 spans 15 amino acids. CDR1 and CDR2 from the germline V gene are MNHEY and SMNVEV (reference sequence). V gave up 3 bases and J gave up 4 bases; unmatched junction bases: 6. For the CDR3, the DNA is TGTGCCAGCAGTTTTAGACGGGAGGCATACAATGAGCAGTTCTTC. Translating gives CASSFRREAYNEQFF.

The chain carries TRBV2 and TRBJ2-3; 10 bases map to TRBD2. Germline values: CDR1 SNHLY, CDR2 FYNNEI. The trim removed 4 bases at V and 1 base at J, leaving 2 bases unmatched. The CDR3 has 15 residues. The CDR3 here is CASSAGTSGTDTQYF. The DNA of the CDR3 is TGTGCCAGCAGTGCCGGGACTAGCGGCACAGATACGCAGTATTTT.

This rearrangement joins TRBV5-5 to TRBJ2-3; the D gene is possibly TRBD2 (6 bases). V was cut by 4 bases and J by 0 bases, with 12 bases left in between. The V gene's germline CDR1 is SGHKS and CDR2 YYEKEE (reference sequence). CDR3 length equals 15 residues. The CDR3 loop is CASSLTGSSTDTQYF. The CDR3 nucleotides are TGTGCCAGCAGCCTAACCGGGAGCAGCACAGATACGCAGTATTTT. Full variable domain (remainder filled in from reference TRBV5-5 and TRBJ2-3): DAGVTQSPTHLIKTRGQQVTLRCSPISGHKSVSWYQQVLGQGPQFIFQYYEKEERGRGNFPDRFSARQFPNYSSELNVNALLLGDSALYLCASSLTGSSTDTQYFGPGTRLTVL.

This chain links TRBV9 with TRBJ1-4; no firm D call. The CDR3 loop spans 14 amino acids. Germline V gene data show CDR1 as SGDLS and CDR2 as YYNGEE. The V gene lost 4 bases and the J gene lost 3 bases, with 10 bases spanning the gap. The CDR3 loop reads CASSPNGANEKLFF. The DNA of the CDR3 is TGTGCCAGCAGCCCCAACGGGGCTAATGAAAAACTGTTTTTT.

The chain links TRBV7-3 to TRBJ2-2, with 8 bases fitting TRBD1. Germline loops: CDR1 SGHTA, CDR2 FQGTGA. V dropped 3 bases and J dropped 5; count of bases not matched to a gene: 2. The length of the CDR3 is 14 residues. The CDR3 DNA follows: TGTGCCAGCAGCTTTACAGGGGGTACCGGGGAGCTGTTTTTT. Translation gives CASSFTGGTGELFF.

The chain uses TRBV28 and TRBJ1-6; D call uncertain. The germline gives CDR1 MDHEN, CDR2 SYDVKM. V lost 3 bases and J lost 5, with 8 bases in between. This CDR3 has 14 residues. The DNA of the CDR3 is TGTGCCAGCAGTTTGTACAGTGATAATTCACCCCTCCACTTT. Amino acid sequence: CASSLYSDNSPLHF.

The V gene is TRBV19, the J gene TRBJ1-5, with D maybe TRBD1 (6 bases). V was clipped by 10 bases and J by 6 bases, with 16 bases between them. Germline CDR1 LNHDA, CDR2 SQIVND (reference sequence). The CDR3 covers 13 residues. CDR3 in DNA: TGTGCCACCGACTCAGGGGCGCGTCAGCCCCAGCATTTT. Protein: CATDSGARQPQHF.

This chain links TRBV6-5 with TRBJ2-1, with 10 bases lining up with TRBD2. From germline, CDR1 is MNHEY and CDR2 SVGAGI. The CDR3 loop spans 16 amino acids. V shed 2 bases and J 6 bases; nucleotides not matched to a gene: 7. Here the CDR3 reads CASSYGSSGSPNEQFF. CDR3 DNA sequence: TGTGCCAGCAGTTACGGGTCTAGCGGGAGCCCCAATGAGCAGTTCTTC.

The V and J genes are TRBV15 and TRBJ1-4, with 7 bases lining up with TRBD1. V dropped 3 bases and J dropped 5; count of bases not matched to a gene: 6. From germline, CDR1 is LNHNV and CDR2 YYDKDF (reference sequence). This CDR3 has 15 residues. The CDR3 region has the DNA TGTGCCACCAGCAGCAGGACAGGCGACAATGAAAAACTGTTTTTT. Protein product: CATSSRTGDNEKLFF.

V gene TRBV10-1 combines with J gene TRBJ1-1, with TRBD1 matching over 7 bases. Germline-derived CDR1 and CDR2 are WNHNN and SYGVQD (reference sequence). The V segment lost 7 bases and the J segment 5 bases; nucleotides outside the gene matches: 16. The CDR3 spans 16 residues. CDR3 region: CASISSTYRGRTEAFF. CDR3 DNA: TGCGCCAGCATTTCTTCAACTTACAGGGGAAGGACTGAAGCTTTCTTT.

J is TRBJ2-7 and V is TRBV19; D is perhaps TRBD2 (5 bases). CDR3 length equals 14 residues. With 4 bases removed from V and 3 bases from J, the gap between germline ends came to 13 bases. CDR1 is LNHDA, CDR2 SQIVND, per germline (reference sequence). The CDR3 coding sequence is TGTGCCAGTAGTACTAGCCCCCGATTCTACGAGCAGTACTTC. Protein sequence: CASSTSPRFYEQYF.

The J gene is TRBJ2-3, the V gene TRBV15; the match to TRBD2 covers 8 bases. V lost 9 bases and J lost 1; bases outside the gene matches: 9. The germline V gene has CDR1 LNHNV and CDR2 YYDKDF (reference sequence). The CDR3 runs to 15 residues. The DNA of the CDR3 is TGTGCCACAAGCCTACCGGGACTAGGCACAGATACGCAGTATTTT. It specifies CATSLPGLGTDTQYF.

The chain has TRBV28 and TRBJ1-1; 9 nucleotides match TRBD1. CDR1 and CDR2 from the germline V gene are MDHEN and SYDVKM. With 4 bases clipped from V and 1 base from J, the junction kept 10 bases outside the gene matches. The CDR3 has 17 amino acids. The CDR3 loop reads CASSSIGQGQGNTEAFF. The CDR3 DNA reads TGTGCCAGCAGTTCGATAGGACAGGGGCAGGGGAACACTGAAGCTTTCTTT. Full variable domain (remainder filled in from reference TRBV28 and TRBJ1-1): DVKVTQSSRYLVKRTGEKVFLECVQDMDHENMFWYRQDPGLGLRLIYFSYDVKMKEKGDIPEGYSVSREKKERFSLILESASTNQTSMYLCASSSIGQGQGNTEAFFGQGTRLTVV.

The chain has TRBV4-1 and TRBJ2-1, with TRBD2 matching 9 bases. The CDR3 has 16 residues. The germline V gene has CDR1 MGHRA and CDR2 YSYEKL. With 3 bases clipped from V and 5 bases from J, the junction kept 8 bases outside the gene matches. The CDR3: CASSHPGTSSHNEQFF. CDR3 coding DNA: TGCGCCAGCAGCCACCCCGGGACTAGCAGCCACAATGAGCAGTTCTTC.

Of note for this clone: The same CDR3 is also encoded by other DNA sequences in this sample. V and J are TRBV5-6 and TRBJ1-1; weak D call: TRBD1 (6 bases). The CDR3 length is 14 residues. In germline, CDR1 is SGHDT, CDR2 YYEEEE. Trimming took off 0 bases at V and 3 bases at J, with 9 bases between the two ends. DNA for the CDR3: TGTGCCAGCAGCTTGGGACAGGCTCACACTGAAGCTTTCTTT. It is translated as CASSLGQAHTEAFF.

This chain joins TRBV27 and TRBJ2-2; D unclear. V shed 6 bases and J shed 5 bases, with 10 bases lying between them. The germline V gene has CDR1 MNHEY and CDR2 SMNVEV (reference sequence). The length of the CDR3 is 13 residues. The CDR3 DNA reads TGTGCCAGCAGATTAACAGCAACCGGGGAGCTGTTTTTT. Encoded protein: CASRLTATGELFF.

The V gene is TRBV5-1, the J gene TRBJ1-5, with D perhaps TRBD1 (5 bases). Germline CDR1 reads SGHRS; CDR2 reads YFSETQ. The length of the CDR3 is 15 residues. The V end lost 5 bases, the J end lost 0 bases, and 12 bases lay between the germline ends. The CDR3 is CASRPTENSNQPQHF. In DNA form, the CDR3 reads TGCGCCAGCAGACCGACAGAGAATAGCAATCAGCCCCAGCATTTT.

V and J are TRBV10-2 and TRBJ2-3; 7 bases agree with TRBD1. J was trimmed by 0 bases and V by 7 bases; bases with no gene match: 4. Germline V gene sequence: CDR1 WSHSY, CDR2 SAAADI. The CDR3 covers 14 residues. CDR3 in amino acids: CASTDRVSTDTQYF. CDR3 in DNA: TGCGCCAGCACCGACAGGGTGAGCACAGATACGCAGTATTTT.

The rearrangement joins TRBV7-6 to TRBJ2-2, with D possibly TRBD2 on 6 matching bases. From germline, CDR1 is SGHVS and CDR2 FNYEAQ. The CDR3 runs to 16 residues. V lost 5 bases and J 1 base, leaving 14 bases between the germline ends. In DNA, the CDR3 is TGTGCCAGCAGCACCAGGGAGGCCGGGAACACCGGGGAGCTGTTTTTT. Translating gives CASSTREAGNTGELFF.

The rearrangement joins TRBV28 to TRBJ1-1; a possible D gene is TRBD1 (5 bases). CDR3 length: 16 amino acids. V was pared by 6 bases and J by 1 base, with 18 bases between. Germline V gene data show CDR1 as MDHEN and CDR2 as SYDVKM. The CDR3 loop reads CASRTGTLPPNTEAFF. In nucleotides, the CDR3 is TGTGCCAGCAGAACCGGGACTCTTCCACCGAACACTGAAGCTTTCTTT.